A single sample is the source of the 12 T cell receptor beta chains below, sequenced in a study of immune cell composition in non-small cell lung cancer (dated by TCRdb to the late 2010s). Libraries were prepared through the immunoSEQ multiplex PCR assay. The clones in this table, taken by TCRdb from immuneACCESS, are in-frame only. Not every clone is retained; where verified, under half of the shortfall comes from an unresolved V gene, and the cause of the rest is unknown. The sample table contains about 3,100 clones; only one count was recorded for more than 70% of them. The biggest ten clones account for around 8.3% of the sample. Sequenced: lung tumor tissue. These receptors were collected from a human donor with non-small cell lung cancer.

The rearrangement links TRBV7-9 to TRBJ2-7; no firm D call. CDR3 length: 14 residues. The V end was cut by 5 bases, the J end by 7 bases, with 18 bases between. Germline CDR1 reads SEHNR; CDR2 reads FQNEAQ (reference sequence). Here the CDR3 reads CASSPARGVREQYF. The CDR3 nucleotides are TGTGCCAGCAGCCCTGCCAGAGGAGTTCGGGAGCAGTACTTC.

The CDR3: CASGRKQGVLYQPQHF. The CDR3 coding sequence is TGTGCCAGCGGGCGTAAACAGGGGGTTCTCTATCAGCCCCAGCATTTT. The gene calls are TRBV7-8 and TRBJ1-5; 8 positions agree with TRBD1. This CDR3 contains 16 residues. CDR1 and CDR2 from the germline V gene are SGHVS and FQNEAQ. V dropped 8 bases and J dropped 5; count of bases not matched to a gene: 14.

Only one count was recorded for this clone. V usage is TRBV28 and J usage is TRBJ2-7; D might be TRBD1 (5 bases). Germline V gives CDR1 MDHEN, CDR2 SYDVKM. V was shortened by 5 bases and J by 0 bases, with 11 bases between the two germline ends. The CDR3 runs to 14 residues. CDR3 protein: CASSPRDSSYEQYV. For the CDR3, the DNA is TGTGCCAGCAGTCCTCGCGACAGCTCCTACGAGCAGTACGTC.

The chain links TRBV18 to TRBJ2-2; 8 nucleotides align to TRBD1. The CDR3 is 15 residues long. Trimming took 4 bases from V and 3 from J; bases not matched to a gene: 4. The germline V gene encodes CDR1 KGHSH and CDR2 LQKENI. The CDR3 DNA follows: TGTGCCAGCTCACGGACAGGGATAGACACCGGGGAGCTGTTTTTT. Protein sequence: CASSRTGIDTGELFF.

This rearrangement joins TRBV5-1 to TRBJ1-2, with 12 bases that match TRBD1. Per germline, CDR1 SGHRS and CDR2 YFSETQ. CDR3 size: 18 residues. The V and J ends lost 1 base and 4 bases, in that order; junction bases with no gene match: 11. The CDR3 DNA is TGCGCCAGCAGCTTGACGCAGGGACAGGGGGCTAGTGGCTATGGCTACACCTTC. The encoded protein is CASSLTQGQGASGYGYTF.

This clone was detected only a few times. This CDR3 is CASSLTGERRDEQYV. CDR3 in DNA: TGTGCCAGCAGCTTAACAGGGGAACGTAGAGACGAGCAGTACGTC. The rearrangement joins TRBV14 to TRBJ2-7; 7 bases agree with TRBD1. The CDR3 has 15 residues. Germline assignment: CDR1 SGHDN and CDR2 FVKESK. J lost 5 bases, V lost 5 bases, and 12 bases had no gene match.

The chain links TRBV10-3 to TRBJ1-2; D unclear. V was shortened by 0 bases and J by 4 bases, with 6 bases between the two germline ends. CDR3 size: 13 residues. CDR1 is ENHRY, CDR2 SYGVKD, per germline. The CDR3, as DNA: TGTGCCATCAGTGAGTCATACAGCTATGGCTACACCTTC. Translated: CAISESYSYGYTF.

This clone has a handful of counts. V usage is TRBV5-4 and J usage is TRBJ2-7, with D maybe TRBD1 (6 bases). The CDR3 covers 14 residues. V was cut by 1 base and J by 3 bases, with 11 bases left in between. Germline V gene sequence: CDR1 SGHNT, CDR2 YYREEE (reference sequence). CDR3 loop: CASSLSGGYYEQYF. CDR3 DNA sequence: TGTGCCAGCAGCTTGAGTGGGGGCTACTACGAGCAGTACTTC. Looking up the rest from reference TRBV5-4 and TRBJ2-7 gives the full variable domain: ETGVTQSPTHLIKTRGQQVTLRCSSQSGHNTVSWYQQALGQGPQFIFQYYREEENGRGNFPPRFSGLQFPNYSSELNVNALELDDSALYLCASSLSGGYYEQYFGPGTRLTVT.

This chain links TRBV15 with TRBJ1-1; D call uncertain. CDR3 length equals 12 residues. Germline values: CDR1 LNHNV, CDR2 YYDKDF (reference sequence). Trimming stripped 4 bases from V and 8 bases from J, with 11 bases between. The CDR3 nucleotides are TGTGCCACCAGCAATAGACACTGGGAAGCTTTCTTT. Translating it yields CATSNRHWEAFF.

The chain joins TRBV5-1 to TRBJ2-3, with TRBD2 matching 9 bases. After removal of 0 bases from V and 7 bases from J, the junction contained 6 bases not matched to a gene. In germline, CDR1 is SGHRS, CDR2 YFSETQ. CDR3 length: 15 amino acids. In DNA, the CDR3 is TGCGCCAGCAGCTTGGATGCGGGGGGGCCTTATACGCAGTATTTT. Translating it yields CASSLDAGGPYTQYF.

J is TRBJ1-4 and V is TRBV18; 7 nucleotides align to TRBD1. Germline lookup yields CDR1 KGHSH and CDR2 LQKENI. V gave up 2 bases and J gave up 3 bases; unmatched junction bases: 6. The CDR3 is 16 residues long. CDR3 protein: CASSPGQVLANEKLFF. In nucleotides, the CDR3 is TGTGCCAGCTCACCAGGACAGGTTTTAGCTAATGAAAAACTGTTTTTT.

The chain uses TRBV30 and TRBJ2-6; 15 nucleotides align to TRBD2. The germline V gene has CDR1 GTSNPN and CDR2 SVGIG (reference sequence). The CDR3 runs 19 residues. The V segment lost 2 bases and the J segment 3 bases; nucleotides outside the gene matches: 8. CDR3 in amino acids: CAWSLPGLAGGGGANVLTF. In nucleotides, the CDR3 is TGTGCCTGGAGTCTACCGGGACTAGCGGGGGGCGGTGGGGCCAACGTCCTGACTTTC.